Below are 30 T cell receptor beta chains sequenced from a single sample in a study of Ad26.COV2.S vaccination and SARS-CoV-2 variants. The method was immunoSEQ multiplex PCR; TCRdb's version includes in-frame clones alone and lacks a portion of them. The table has 300,000 to 400,000 clones, 70% to 90% seen once. Treatment denoted: roughly 18 received Ad26.COV2.S at low or high dose, single or two shots; several received placebo; per-sample allocation not given. Sampling occurred on day 63 after the first vaccine or placebo injection. This specimen was peripheral blood, taken in a trial of Ad26.COV2.S vaccine versus placebo. The receptors were gathered from a person between 18 and 65 years old who received the Ad26.COV2.S COVID-19 vaccine or a placebo.

This clone was observed a single time. The J gene is TRBJ2-2, the V gene TRBV5-1, with D possibly matching TRBD1 (6 bases). The CDR3 sequence is 15 residues long. The V end was cut by 5 bases, the J end by 0 bases, with 11 bases between. The germline V gene encodes CDR1 SGHRS and CDR2 YFSETQ. The CDR3 spells CASSTGSANTGELFF. As DNA, the CDR3 is TGCGCCAGCAGTACAGGGTCTGCGAACACCGGGGAGCTGTTTTTT.

The chain combines TRBV19 with TRBJ2-1; TRBD2 agrees at 8 bases. The CDR3 contains 16 residues. V lost 8 bases, J lost 1 base, and 10 bases stayed unmatched. In germline, CDR1 is LNHDA, CDR2 SQIVND (reference sequence). The CDR3 nucleotides are TGTGCCAGTGCCCCCGGGACTAGTATTTCCTACAATGAGCAGTTCTTC. Its protein product is CASAPGTSISYNEQFF.

This chain links TRBV28 with TRBJ2-2, with 9 bases matching TRBD1. Germline V gene lookup returns CDR1 MDHEN and CDR2 SYDVKM. V gave up 5 bases and J gave up 1 base; unmatched junction bases: 8. The CDR3 totals 17 residues. The CDR3, as DNA: TGTGCCAGCAGTCCCCCCGGGACAGGGTTGAACACCGGGGAGCTGTTTTTT. Encoded protein: CASSPPGTGLNTGELFF.

The CDR3 is CASNGAGGGTEAFF. CDR3 sequence (DNA): TGTGCCAGCAACGGGGCTGGCGGGGGCACTGAAGCTTTCTTT. The chain carries TRBV5-4 and TRBJ1-1, with TRBD1 as a possible D gene (5 bases). The V gene's germline CDR1 is SGHNT and CDR2 YYREEE (reference sequence). The CDR3 runs 14 residues. V was pared by 6 bases and J by 4 bases, with 16 bases between.

CDR3 DNA: TGTGCCAGCAGTCAAGGGTGGTCAGTCACAGATACGCAGTATTTT. Amino acids: CASSQGWSVTDTQYF. The chain couples TRBV28 to TRBJ2-3; D is unresolved. V was trimmed by 5 bases and J by 2 bases, leaving 14 bases between them. The CDR3 has 15 residues. CDR1 is MDHEN and CDR2 is SYDVKM in the germline V gene.

J is TRBJ2-7 and V is TRBV7-9; D gene ambiguous. Germline CDR1 is SEHNR and CDR2 is FQNEAQ (reference sequence). V lost 7 bases and J 4 bases, leaving 14 bases between the germline ends. This CDR3 comprises 13 residues. The CDR3: CASTPASAYEQYF. The CDR3 DNA reads TGTGCCAGCACCCCAGCCTCAGCTTACGAGCAGTACTTC.

J is TRBJ2-1 and V is TRBV7-6; TRBD1 matches at 8 bases. CDR3 length: 15 amino acids. The V and J ends lost 5 bases and 8 bases, in that order; junction bases with no gene match: 11. The germline V gene has CDR1 SGHVS and CDR2 FNYEAQ. CDR3 amino acids: CASSPRTGLGHEQFF. The DNA for the CDR3 is TGTGCCAGCAGCCCCAGGACAGGGCTGGGCCATGAGCAGTTCTTC.

The chain uses TRBV6-2 or TRBV6-3 and TRBJ2-7, with 8 bases that match TRBD1. The germline gives CDR1 MNHEY, CDR2 SVGEGT. Losses at the gene ends were 0 bases for V and 2 bases for J; bases not matched to a gene: 6. The length of the CDR3 is 16 residues. CDR3 loop: CASSYSPGGAAYEQYF. The CDR3 DNA reads TGTGCCAGCAGTTACTCTCCAGGGGGCGCCGCCTACGAGCAGTACTTC.

The genes are TRBV28 and TRBJ1-1, with D maybe TRBD1 (5 bases). The CDR3 is made up of 12 amino acids. V was cut by 8 bases and J by 5 bases, with 12 bases left in between. CDR1 and CDR2 from the germline V gene are MDHEN and SYDVKM. DNA of the CDR3: TGTGCCAGCCTTCCAAGGGGTACTGAAGCTTTCTTT. This codes for CASLPRGTEAFF.

This clone was observed a single time. The rearrangement joins TRBV7-9 to TRBJ1-2, with a tentative D call TRBD1 (5 bases). The germline V and J ends were trimmed by 2 bases and 4 bases, with 11 bases remaining between them. Germline assignment: CDR1 SEHNR and CDR2 FQNEAQ (reference sequence). This CDR3 is built from 14 residues. The CDR3, as DNA: TGTGCCAGCAGCTTATCCGGAGGGGTCTATGGCTACACCTTC. Amino acid sequence: CASSLSGGVYGYTF.

This chain joins TRBV29-1 and TRBJ2-7; D not resolved. The CDR3 is 11 amino acids. Germline loops: CDR1 SQVTM, CDR2 ANQGSEA. With 7 bases removed from V and 6 bases from J, the gap between germline ends came to 13 bases. Here the CDR3 reads CSGGHMSEQYF. The DNA for the CDR3 is TGCAGCGGTGGCCATATGAGCGAGCAGTACTTC.

This clone has a single count. The V gene is TRBV2, the J gene TRBJ1-2; D gene unclear. The CDR3 runs 15 residues. Trimming pared 2 bases from V and 0 bases from J, leaving 10 bases between. The germline gives CDR1 SNHLY, CDR2 FYNNEI. In DNA form, the CDR3 reads TGTGCCAGCAGTGAATACGCCCTACCTAACTATGGCTACACCTTC. Protein sequence: CASSEYALPNYGYTF.

This clone turned up a few times. The J gene is TRBJ1-5, the V gene TRBV6-2 or TRBV6-3; the D gene is possibly TRBD1 (5 bases). The germline V and J ends were trimmed by 3 bases and 5 bases, with 14 bases remaining between them. CDR1 is MNHEY, CDR2 SVGEGT, per germline. There are 15 residues in the CDR3. CDR3 sequence reads: CASSYGSGVDQPQHF. The CDR3 DNA reads as TGTGCCAGCAGTTATGGCTCGGGGGTGGATCAGCCCCAGCATTTT.

This chain uses TRBV9 with TRBJ1-6; perhaps TRBD1 as D (5 bases). There are 17 residues in the CDR3. The V end lost 0 bases, the J end lost 0 bases, and 10 bases lay between the germline ends. Germline lookup yields CDR1 SGDLS and CDR2 YYNGEE. The CDR3 nucleotides read TGTGCCAGCAGCGTAGAGGGGTTTCCCTCCTATAATTCACCCCTCCACTTT. Its translation is CASSVEGFPSYNSPLHF.

The gene calls are TRBV27 and TRBJ2-2, with D perhaps TRBD1 (6 bases). The V end lost 7 bases, the J end lost 4 bases, and 19 bases lay between the germline ends. CDR3 size: 16 residues. From germline, CDR1 is MNHEY and CDR2 SMNVEV (reference sequence). The DNA of the CDR3 is TGTGCCAGCACCCGGATTCAGGGGAAGGGCACCGGGGAGCTGTTTTTT. Protein sequence: CASTRIQGKGTGELFF.

CDR3 residues: CASSLGNGGADTQYF. In nucleotides, the CDR3 is TGCGCCAGCAGCTTGGGAAACGGGGGGGCAGATACGCAGTATTTT. The chain links TRBV5-1 to TRBJ2-3, with TRBD2 matching over 8 bases. Trimming removed 0 bases from V and 4 bases from J; junction bases left unmatched: 4. The CDR3 loop spans 15 amino acids. In germline, CDR1 is SGHRS, CDR2 YFSETQ.

Remarks on this clone: The sample has other DNA sequences that encode this CDR3 too. The gene calls are TRBV4-3 and TRBJ2-1; 12 nucleotides align to TRBD2. V shed 3 bases and J 4 bases; nucleotides not matched to a gene: 1. This CDR3 comprises 15 residues. CDR1 is LGHNA and CDR2 is YSLEER in the germline V gene. CDR3 region: CASSQTSGGYNEQFF. In DNA, the CDR3 is TGCGCCAGCAGCCAGACTAGCGGGGGTTACAATGAGCAGTTCTTC.

The V call is TRBV6-2 or TRBV6-3, the J call TRBJ2-1; 8 positions match TRBD1. Germline values: CDR1 MNHEY, CDR2 SVGEGT. CDR3 length: 16 residues. Trimming took 6 bases from V and 9 from J; bases not matched to a gene: 16. The CDR3 nucleotides are TGTGCCAGCAGCCCACACCGGGACAGGCCCGTTGGTGAGCAGTTCTTC. It codes for CASSPHRDRPVGEQFF.

This clone was picked up a small number of times. The chain recombines TRBV25-1 with TRBJ1-2, with TRBD1 identical over 11 bases. Per germline, CDR1 MGHDK and CDR2 SYGVNS. V shed 1 base, J shed 7 bases, and the junction held 8 bases outside the gene matches. The CDR3 is 16 residues long. CDR3 in amino acids: CASSEWKGQGAVGYTF. CDR3 DNA: TGTGCCAGCAGTGAATGGAAAGGACAGGGGGCGGTTGGCTACACCTTC.

The CDR3 loop is CASSLNSNEKLFF. Written as DNA, the CDR3 is TGTGCCAGCAGTTTAAACAGTAATGAAAAACTGTTTTTT. The gene calls are TRBV28 and TRBJ1-4; D is unresolved. Germline values: CDR1 MDHEN, CDR2 SYDVKM. This CDR3 region has 13 residues. V lost 2 bases and J 4 bases, leaving 5 bases between the germline ends.

This sequence joins TRBV20-1 and TRBJ1-2; D is unresolved. The CDR3 has 10 amino acids. The germline V gene encodes CDR1 DFQATT and CDR2 SNEGSKA (reference sequence). V shed 4 bases and J shed 7 bases, with 7 bases lying between them. The CDR3 sequence is CSAKGVGYTF. As DNA, the CDR3 is TGCAGTGCTAAGGGTGTTGGCTACACCTTC.

This clone was seen more than once but under ten times. The rearrangement uses TRBV30 and TRBJ1-1; D remains unclear. The V gene's germline CDR1 is GTSNPN and CDR2 SVGIG (reference sequence). The CDR3 runs to 13 residues. Trimming cost V 6 bases and J 3 bases, with 14 bases left between them. The DNA for the CDR3 is TGTGCCTGCGCGGGTTTGACTCACACTGAAGCTTTCTTT. This gives the protein CACAGLTHTEAFF.

This sequence joins TRBV4-3 and TRBJ2-5, with TRBD2 identical over 11 bases. V shed 0 bases and J 2 bases; nucleotides not matched to a gene: 5. The CDR3 is 17 residues long. Germline CDR1 LGHNA, CDR2 YSLEER. CDR3 in DNA: TGCGCCAGCAGCCAAGAGGTAGCGGGGGGGATACAAGAGACCCAGTACTTC. Its translation is CASSQEVAGGIQETQYF.

The rearrangement uses TRBV5-1 and TRBJ2-1; possibly TRBD1 or TRBD2 for D (6 bases each). Trimming stripped 0 bases from V and 5 bases from J, with 15 bases between. The CDR3 length is 16 residues. Germline values: CDR1 SGHRS, CDR2 YFSETQ. The CDR3 sequence: CASSLEGGNSHNEQFF. CDR3 DNA sequence: TGCGCCAGCAGCTTGGAGGGGGGAAATTCTCACAATGAGCAGTTCTTC.

This clone was observed a few times. This sequence joins TRBV7-9 and TRBJ2-5; possibly TRBD1 for D (5 bases). This CDR3 region has 15 residues. V lost 6 bases to trimming and J lost 5 bases, with 19 bases between them. CDR1 SEHNR and CDR2 FQNEAQ come from the germline V gene (reference sequence). The CDR3 bases are TGTGCCAGCAGGCCCCCTTTCAGGGTAGGGGAGACCCAGTACTTC. It specifies CASRPPFRVGETQYF.

The chain uses TRBV24-1 and TRBJ2-2, with 8 bases matching TRBD1. The CDR3 extends over 14 amino acids. Trimming took 6 bases from V and 5 from J; bases not matched to a gene: 4. Per germline, CDR1 KGHDR and CDR2 SFDVKD. CDR3 protein: CATSNTGGTGELFF. The CDR3 bases are TGTGCCACCAGTAATACAGGGGGAACCGGGGAGCTGTTTTTT.

The CDR3 DNA is TGTGCCAGCAGCTTAGATCGGCTAGCCGGGGGCTACGAGCAGTACTTC. This gives the protein CASSLDRLAGGYEQYF. The rearrangement uses TRBV11-2 and TRBJ2-7; D is perhaps TRBD2 (6 bases). In germline, CDR1 is SGHAT, CDR2 FQNNGV. The V end was cut by 0 bases, the J end by 3 bases, with 15 bases between. CDR3 length equals 16 residues.

This clone was seen many times. The chain employs TRBV19 and TRBJ2-3; the match to TRBD2 covers 8 bases. The length of the CDR3 is 15 residues. The J segment lost 3 bases and the V segment lost 9 bases, leaving 11 bases of the junction unmatched. The V gene's germline CDR1 is LNHDA and CDR2 SQIVND (reference sequence). CDR3 in amino acids: CASTIAGSPTDTQYF. The DNA of the CDR3 is TGTGCCAGCACTATAGCGGGGTCTCCTACAGATACGCAGTATTTT.

The rearrangement joins TRBV29-1 to TRBJ1-1; 9 nucleotides line up with TRBD1. The CDR3 has 12 amino acids. Germline CDR1 is SQVTM and CDR2 is ANQGSEA. V lost 7 bases to trimming and J lost 4 bases; unmatched junction nucleotides: 4. This CDR3 reads CSAGTGTTEAFF. CDR3 in DNA: TGCAGCGCCGGGACAGGGACCACTGAAGCTTTCTTT. Drawing the rest from reference TRBV29-1 and TRBJ1-1, the complete variable domain is SAVISQKPSRDICQRGTSLTIQCQVDSQVTMMFWYRQQPGQSLTLIATANQGSEATYESGFVIDKFPISRPNLTFSTLTVSNMSPEDSSIYLCSAGTGTTEAFFGQGTRLTVV.

The V call is TRBV24-1, the J call TRBJ2-3; TRBD2 matches at 8 bases. This CDR3 region has 14 residues. V shed 3 bases, J shed 6 bases, and the junction held 4 bases outside the gene matches. The V gene's germline CDR1 is KGHDR and CDR2 SFDVKD. The CDR3 sequence is CATSDTGLEDTQYF. CDR3 nucleotides: TGTGCCACCAGTGATACGGGACTAGAGGATACGCAGTATTTT.